Listed here are 26 T cell receptor beta chains from one sample, sequenced in a study of blood T cell repertoires in COVID-19. Method: immunoSEQ multiplex PCR; TCRdb's copy keeps in-frame clones and lacks some. Of about 58,000 clones listed, more than 85% are singletons. The specimen was peripheral blood. The receptor source for this set is a human donor with active COVID-19. The donor label of this sample is uncertain.

This chain uses TRBV6-2 or TRBV6-3 with TRBJ2-1; the match to TRBD2 covers 15 bases. Germline-derived CDR1 and CDR2 are MNHEY and SVGEGT. V gave up 6 bases and J gave up 15 bases; unmatched junction bases: 9. This CDR3 has 14 residues. CDR3 protein: CASSTGTSGRLGFF. DNA for the CDR3: TGTGCCAGCAGCACCGGGACTAGCGGGAGGTTGGGGTTCTTC.

The J gene is TRBJ2-5, the V gene TRBV28; 7 bases are a match to TRBD2. The germline gives CDR1 MDHEN, CDR2 SYDVKM. CDR3 length: 16 amino acids. J was trimmed by 5 bases and V by 3 bases; bases with no gene match: 12. The CDR3 region is CASSFREGPRRETQYF. For the CDR3, the DNA is TGTGCCAGCAGTTTTAGGGAGGGCCCGCGAAGGGAGACCCAGTACTTC.

The rearrangement joins TRBV2 to TRBJ1-5, with D perhaps TRBD1 (6 bases). Looked up from germline, CDR1 is SNHLY and CDR2 is FYNNEI. This CDR3 comprises 14 residues. V was trimmed by 2 bases and J by 6 bases, leaving 11 bases between them. CDR3: CASSEQGQIQPQHF. In DNA, the CDR3 is TGTGCCAGCAGTGAACAAGGACAGATTCAGCCCCAGCATTTT.

This clone was seen a few times. V usage is TRBV5-6 and J usage is TRBJ2-3; 10 bases map to TRBD2. There are 15 residues in the CDR3. Per germline, CDR1 SGHDT and CDR2 YYEEEE. J gave up 5 bases and V 4 bases, and 7 bases lay outside the gene matches. The CDR3 coding sequence is TGTGCCAGCAGCGTCGCTAGCGGGGGAGTAGATACGCAGTATTTT. Protein sequence: CASSVASGGVDTQYF.

V gene TRBV15 combines with J gene TRBJ2-7, with 9 positions matching TRBD1. The CDR3 is 16 amino acids. V lost 1 base, J lost 6 bases, and 10 bases stayed unmatched. Germline lookup yields CDR1 LNHNV and CDR2 YYDKDF (reference sequence). For the CDR3, the DNA is TGTGCCACCAGCAGAGTCAGTACAGGGGGCCCCCGCGAGCAGTACTTC. Translated, it gives CATSRVSTGGPREQYF.

The chain uses TRBV2 and TRBJ1-5, with D perhaps TRBD1 (6 bases). Trimming left V 8 bases short and J 3 bases short, with 11 bases between. The CDR3 is 13 residues long. The germline V gene encodes CDR1 SNHLY and CDR2 FYNNEI. The CDR3, as DNA: TGTGCCAGCCAAACAGGGAACAATCAGCCCCAGCATTTT. The encoded protein is CASQTGNNQPQHF.

A note on this clone: Sequence at one end of the junction differs from germline and may be a read error. V is TRBV7-7 and J is TRBJ2-1, with 8 bases fitting TRBD2. This CDR3 region has 15 residues. The germline V gene encodes CDR1 SSHAT and CDR2 FNYEAQ (reference sequence). CDR3 protein: CASSFGSGGYNEQFF. CDR3 DNA: TGTGCTAGCAGCTTCGGGAGCGGGGGTTACAATGAGCAGTTCTTC.

This chain uses TRBV5-1 with TRBJ2-2, with D possibly matching TRBD2 (5 bases). Trimming took off 4 bases at V and 6 bases at J, with 16 bases between the two ends. The CDR3 consists of 15 residues. CDR1 and CDR2 (germline): SGHRS, YFSETQ. In DNA form, the CDR3 reads TGCGCCAGCAGCACCGACAAAATCGGGGCCGGGGAGCTGTTTTTT. This encodes CASSTDKIGAGELFF.

J is TRBJ1-6 and V is TRBV6-5; no firm D call. The CDR3 contains 12 residues. The ends were cut back, 6 bases at V and 5 bases at J, with 5 bases in the middle. Germline values: CDR1 MNHEY, CDR2 SVGAGI. The CDR3 loop is CASRDNNSPLHF. In DNA, the CDR3 is TGTGCCAGCAGAGACAATAATTCACCCCTCCACTTT.

The genes are TRBV7-9 and TRBJ2-2; 8 bases are shared with TRBD2. Germline V gene sequence: CDR1 SEHNR, CDR2 FQNEAQ (reference sequence). V was pared by 5 bases and J by 4 bases, with 9 bases of the junction left unmatched. This CDR3 comprises 16 residues. The CDR3 DNA reads as TGTGCCAGCAGCCCCAGAGCGGGAGCGGCCACCGGGGAGCTGTTTTTT. It translates to CASSPRAGAATGELFF.

This chain connects TRBV5-1 to TRBJ2-6, with 8 bases lining up with TRBD1. Germline V lookup: CDR1 SGHRS, CDR2 YFSETQ. The CDR3 extends over 14 amino acids. V lost 4 bases, J lost 3 bases, and 0 bases stayed unmatched. The CDR3 DNA is TGCGCCAGCAGCGACAGGGGTGGGGCCAACGTCCTGACTTTC. This translates into CASSDRGGANVLTF.

In this sample, this clone turned up once. The V gene is TRBV15, the J gene TRBJ2-3, with TRBD2 identical over 12 bases. The CDR3 is made up of 16 amino acids. Germline V gene lookup returns CDR1 LNHNV and CDR2 YYDKDF (reference sequence). V dropped 5 bases and J dropped 1; count of bases not matched to a gene: 4. DNA for the CDR3: TGTGCCACCAGCGGAGGACTAGCGGGACGCACAGATACGCAGTATTTT. It translates to CATSGGLAGRTDTQYF.

This clone was observed a single time. V is TRBV12-5 and J is TRBJ2-7; the match to TRBD2 covers 8 bases. Per germline, CDR1 LGHNT and CDR2 FRNRAP. The ends lost 7 bases at V and 2 bases at J; junction bases unmatched: 10. CDR3 length: 15 residues. Written as DNA, the CDR3 is TGTGCTAGTGCCCCAGGCGGGGGGAGAGCCTACGAGCAGTACTTC. This gives the protein CASAPGGGRAYEQYF.

J is TRBJ2-1 and V is TRBV4-2; tentative D call: TRBD2 (5 bases). Germline V gene data show CDR1 as LGHNA and CDR2 as YNFKEQ. The CDR3 runs to 14 residues. Trimming took 4 bases from V and 7 from J, leaving 14 bases between them. The CDR3 DNA follows: TGTGCCAGCAGCCCCACGATGGGAGTGAATGAGCAGTTCTTC. It is translated as CASSPTMGVNEQFF.

This clone occurred once. This chain uses TRBV11-3 with TRBJ1-1; D gene uncertain. V lost 5 bases to trimming and J lost 1 base, with 8 bases between them. This CDR3 is 13 amino acids long. Germline CDR1 and CDR2: SGHNT and YENEEA. The CDR3 bases are TGTGCCAGCAGCGAACAAAGGAACACTGAAGCTTTCTTT. Protein product: CASSEQRNTEAFF.

CDR3 sequence: CASRPTQVQTGVAAEAFF. CDR3 in DNA: TGTGCCAGCAGACCCACACAGGTCCAAACGGGGGTGGCCGCTGAAGCTTTCTTT. The chain employs TRBV7-6 and TRBJ1-1; a weak D match, TRBD1 (5 bases). Germline V gene data show CDR1 as SGHVS and CDR2 as FNYEAQ. This CDR3 has 18 amino acids. Trimming cost V 6 bases and J 6 bases, with 29 bases left between them.

The rearrangement uses TRBV27 and TRBJ1-2; D is possibly TRBD1 (6 bases). This CDR3 region has 17 residues. V lost 6 bases, J lost 4 bases, and 24 bases lay in between. The V gene's germline CDR1 is MNHEY and CDR2 SMNVEV (reference sequence). The CDR3 DNA follows: TGTGCCAGCAGGGGGGGGCCGGGACTCACGAACTCCTATGGCTACACCTTC. The encoded protein is CASRGGPGLTNSYGYTF.

The rearrangement links TRBV2 to TRBJ1-4; TRBD1 matches 8 bases. Germline CDR1 reads SNHLY; CDR2 reads FYNNEI. Trimming removed 7 bases from V and 8 bases from J; junction bases left unmatched: 9. There are 14 residues in the CDR3. CDR3 in DNA: TGTGCCAGCACCCGAGGACAGGGTGCAGAAAAACTGTTTTTT. This codes for CASTRGQGAEKLFF.

The V call is TRBV5-1, the J call TRBJ2-7; 9 nucleotides line up with TRBD2. Germline CDR1 is SGHRS and CDR2 is YFSETQ. The ends lost 4 bases at V and 3 bases at J; junction bases unmatched: 8. The CDR3 is made up of 15 amino acids. CDR3 sequence: CASSPGGLAHYEQYF. In nucleotides, the CDR3 is TGCGCCAGCAGCCCTGGGGGACTAGCTCACTACGAGCAGTACTTC.

The chain recombines TRBV19 with TRBJ1-5; a possible D gene is TRBD1 (6 bases). V was clipped by 5 bases and J by 2 bases, with 16 bases between them. The CDR3 has 16 amino acids. Germline lookup yields CDR1 LNHDA and CDR2 SQIVND (reference sequence). The CDR3 sequence: CASSAGRGVGNQPQHF. CDR3 nucleotides: TGTGCCAGTAGTGCCGGGAGGGGGGTTGGCAATCAGCCCCAGCATTTT.

CDR3 in amino acids: CASSVGGGPTDTQYF. The DNA of the CDR3 is TGTGCCAGCAGCGTAGGGGGGGGGCCCACAGATACGCAGTATTTT. This chain joins TRBV9 and TRBJ2-3; D is perhaps TRBD2 (7 bases). V was clipped by 0 bases and J by 2 bases, with 10 bases between them. Germline V lookup: CDR1 SGDLS, CDR2 YYNGEE. The CDR3 runs 15 residues.

The genes are TRBV18 and TRBJ1-1, with D possibly TRBD1 on 5 matching bases. This CDR3 has 17 amino acids. The germline V gene encodes CDR1 KGHSH and CDR2 LQKENI. V shed 1 base and J shed 2 bases, with 17 bases lying between them. For the CDR3, the DNA is TGTGCCAGCTCACCACGCTCACTGGGGCAACTTAACACTGAAGCTTTCTTT. Its translation is CASSPRSLGQLNTEAFF.

The chain recombines TRBV7-2 with TRBJ2-2, with no clear D. Germline CDR1 is SGHTA and CDR2 is FQGNSA. This CDR3 comprises 13 residues. Trimming stripped 1 base from V and 7 bases from J, with 7 bases between. CDR3 bases: TGTGCCAGCAGCTTAGTTTCCGTCGGGGAGCTGTTTTTT. It encodes CASSLVSVGELFF.

The chain carries TRBV4-1 and TRBJ2-3; 9 bases agree with TRBD1. CDR3 size: 16 residues. Germline V gene sequence: CDR1 MGHRA, CDR2 YSYEKL. After removal of 5 bases from V and 6 bases from J, the junction contained 12 bases not matched to a gene. DNA of the CDR3: TGCGCCAGCAGCGCCCGGGGACAGGGTGTCGGGGATACGCAGTATTTT. This sequence encodes CASSARGQGVGDTQYF.

The chain couples TRBV7-6 to TRBJ2-1; 7 bases are shared with TRBD2. CDR1 is SGHVS, CDR2 FNYEAQ, per germline. CDR3 size: 17 residues. V shed 5 bases, J shed 0 bases, and the junction held 10 bases outside the gene matches. The CDR3 protein is CASSPPHGGSSYNEQFF. CDR3 nucleotide sequence: TGTGCCAGCAGCCCCCCCCACGGGGGGAGCTCCTACAATGAGCAGTTCTTC.

The chain links TRBV7-2 to TRBJ2-6; perhaps TRBD1 as D (6 bases). Trimming shortened V by 5 bases and J by 0 bases, and 17 bases separated the two germline ends. Germline V gene lookup returns CDR1 SGHTA and CDR2 FQGNSA. The CDR3 runs 18 residues. As DNA, the CDR3 is TGTGCCAGCAGCCCGAGATTACGGGACACCTCTGGGGCCAACGTCCTGACTTTC. Its protein product is CASSPRLRDTSGANVLTF.